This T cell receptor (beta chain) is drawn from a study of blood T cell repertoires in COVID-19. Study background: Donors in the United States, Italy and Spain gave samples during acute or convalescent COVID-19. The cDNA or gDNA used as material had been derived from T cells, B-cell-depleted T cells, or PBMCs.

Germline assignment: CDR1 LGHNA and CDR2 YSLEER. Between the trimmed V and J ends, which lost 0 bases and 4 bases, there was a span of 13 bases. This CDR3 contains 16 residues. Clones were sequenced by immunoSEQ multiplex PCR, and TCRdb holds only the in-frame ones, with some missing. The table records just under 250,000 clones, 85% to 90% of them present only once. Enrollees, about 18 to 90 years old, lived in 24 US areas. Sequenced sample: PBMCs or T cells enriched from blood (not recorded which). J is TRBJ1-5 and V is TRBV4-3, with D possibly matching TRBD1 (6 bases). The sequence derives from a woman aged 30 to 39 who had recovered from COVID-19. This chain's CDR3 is CASSQERTGPNQPQHF. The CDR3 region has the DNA TGCGCCAGCAGCCAAGAAAGAACAGGGCCGAATCAGCCCCAGCATTTT.